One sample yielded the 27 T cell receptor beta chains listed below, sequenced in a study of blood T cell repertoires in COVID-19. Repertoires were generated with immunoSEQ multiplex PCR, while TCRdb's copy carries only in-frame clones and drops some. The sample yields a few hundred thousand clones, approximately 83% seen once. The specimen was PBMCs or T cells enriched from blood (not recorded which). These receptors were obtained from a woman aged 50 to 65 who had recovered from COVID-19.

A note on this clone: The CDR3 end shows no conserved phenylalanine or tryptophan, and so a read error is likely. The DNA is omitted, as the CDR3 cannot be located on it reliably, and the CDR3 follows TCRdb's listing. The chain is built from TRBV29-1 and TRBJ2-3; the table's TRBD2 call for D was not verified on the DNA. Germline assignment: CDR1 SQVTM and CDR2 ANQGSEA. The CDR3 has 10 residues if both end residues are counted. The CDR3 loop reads CSVEPCVGPA.

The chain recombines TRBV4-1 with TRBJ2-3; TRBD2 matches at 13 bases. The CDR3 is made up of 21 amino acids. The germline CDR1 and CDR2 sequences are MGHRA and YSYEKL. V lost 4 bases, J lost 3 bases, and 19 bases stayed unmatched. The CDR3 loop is CASSRLEALAGGRRTTDTQYF. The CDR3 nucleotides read TGCGCCAGCAGCCGATTAGAAGCACTAGCGGGAGGGCGACGCACTACAGATACGCAGTATTTT.

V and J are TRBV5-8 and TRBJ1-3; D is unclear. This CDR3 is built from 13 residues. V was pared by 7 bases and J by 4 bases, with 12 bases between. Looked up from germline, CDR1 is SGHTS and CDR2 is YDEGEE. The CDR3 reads CASPITRGNTIYF. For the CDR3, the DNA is TGTGCCAGCCCAATAACGAGGGGAAACACCATATATTTT.

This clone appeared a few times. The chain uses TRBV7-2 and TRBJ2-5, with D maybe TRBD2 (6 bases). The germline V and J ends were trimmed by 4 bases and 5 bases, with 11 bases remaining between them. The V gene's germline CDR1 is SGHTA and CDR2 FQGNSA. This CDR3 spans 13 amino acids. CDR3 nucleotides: TGTGCCAGCAGCTCACGAAGCGGGGAGACCCAGTACTTC. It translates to CASSSRSGETQYF.

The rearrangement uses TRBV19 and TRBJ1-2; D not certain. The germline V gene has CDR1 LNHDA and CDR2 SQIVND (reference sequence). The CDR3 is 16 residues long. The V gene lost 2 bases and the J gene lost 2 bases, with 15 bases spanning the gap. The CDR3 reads CASSIPRPNRNYGYTF. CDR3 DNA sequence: TGTGCCAGTAGTATACCCCGCCCGAACAGAAACTATGGCTACACCTTC. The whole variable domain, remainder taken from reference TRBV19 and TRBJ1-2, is DGGITQSPKYLFRKEGQNVTLSCEQNLNHDAMYWYRQDPGQGLRLIYYSQIVNDFQKGDIAEGYSVSREKKESFPLTVTSAQKNPTAFYLCASSIPRPNRNYGYTFGSGTRLTVV.

CDR3 region: CASSLGLATDTQYF. The DNA for the CDR3 is TGTGCCAGCAGCTTAGGACTAGCGACAGATACGCAGTATTTT. This chain joins TRBV7-2 and TRBJ2-3; 8 bases line up with TRBD2. Losses at the gene ends were 1 base for V and 3 bases for J; bases not matched to a gene: 0. From germline, CDR1 is SGHTA and CDR2 FQGNSA. The CDR3 spans 14 residues.

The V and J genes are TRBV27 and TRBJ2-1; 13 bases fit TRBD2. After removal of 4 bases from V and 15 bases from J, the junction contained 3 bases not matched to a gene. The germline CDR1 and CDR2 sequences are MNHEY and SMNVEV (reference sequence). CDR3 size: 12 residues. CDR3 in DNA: TGTGCCAGCAGTTCCACTAGCGGGAGGGCGTTCTTC. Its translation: CASSSTSGRAFF.

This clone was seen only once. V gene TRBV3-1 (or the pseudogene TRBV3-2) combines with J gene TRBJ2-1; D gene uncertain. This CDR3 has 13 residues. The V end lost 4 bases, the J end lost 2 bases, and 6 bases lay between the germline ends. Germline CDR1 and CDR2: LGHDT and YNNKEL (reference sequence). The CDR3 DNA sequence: TGTGCCAGCAGCCCGCAGACCTACAATGAGCAGTTCTTC. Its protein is CASSPQTYNEQFF.

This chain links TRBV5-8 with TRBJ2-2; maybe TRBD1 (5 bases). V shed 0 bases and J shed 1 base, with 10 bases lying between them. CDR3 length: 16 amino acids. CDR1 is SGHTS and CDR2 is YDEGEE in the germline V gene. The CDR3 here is CASSLGQHQNTGELFF. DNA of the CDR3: TGTGCCAGCAGCTTGGGACAGCATCAGAACACCGGGGAGCTGTTTTTT.

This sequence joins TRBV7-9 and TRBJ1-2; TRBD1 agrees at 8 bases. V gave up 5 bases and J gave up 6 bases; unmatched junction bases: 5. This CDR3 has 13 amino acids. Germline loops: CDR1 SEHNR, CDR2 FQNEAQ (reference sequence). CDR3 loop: CASSPTGQDGYTF. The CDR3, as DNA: TGTGCCAGCAGCCCAACGGGACAGGATGGCTACACCTTC.

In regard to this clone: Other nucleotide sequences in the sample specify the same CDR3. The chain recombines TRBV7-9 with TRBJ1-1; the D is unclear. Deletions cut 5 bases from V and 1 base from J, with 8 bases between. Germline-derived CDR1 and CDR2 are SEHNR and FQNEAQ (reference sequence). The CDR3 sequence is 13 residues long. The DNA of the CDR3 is TGTGCCAGCAGCCCCACTGGGAACACTGAAGCTTTCTTT. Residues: CASSPTGNTEAFF. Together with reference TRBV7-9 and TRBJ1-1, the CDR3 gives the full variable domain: DTGVSQNPRHKITKRGQNVTFRCDPISEHNRLYWYRQTLGQGPEFLTYFQNEAQLEKSRLLSDRFSAERPKGSFSTLEIQRTEQGDSAMYLCASSPTGNTEAFFGQGTRLTVV.

In DNA, the CDR3 is TGTGCCAGCAGCCCTCGACTAGCTCAAAGGGCCGAGCAGTACTTC. This sequence encodes CASSPRLAQRAEQYF. The chain is built from TRBV7-6 and TRBJ2-7; 7 bases align to TRBD2. The junction had 13 bases not matched to a gene; V was cut back by 5 bases and J by 6 bases. This CDR3 region has 15 residues. Germline V gives CDR1 SGHVS, CDR2 FNYEAQ.

The CDR3 region is CASSLGQGGYQPQHF. The DNA for the CDR3 is TGCGCCAGCAGCTTGGGGCAGGGTGGGTATCAGCCCCAGCATTTT. The chain employs TRBV5-1 and TRBJ1-5; D is possibly TRBD1 (5 bases). CDR3 size: 15 residues. Trimming took 0 bases from V and 5 from J, leaving 12 bases between them. The germline V gene has CDR1 SGHRS and CDR2 YFSETQ. Combining the CDR3 with reference TRBV5-1 and TRBJ1-5 gives the whole variable domain KAGVTQTPRYLIKTRGQQVTLSCSPISGHRSVSWYQQTPGQGLQFLFEYFSETQRNKGNFPGRFSGRQFSNSRSEMNVSTLELGDSALYLCASSLGQGGYQPQHFGDGTRLSIL.

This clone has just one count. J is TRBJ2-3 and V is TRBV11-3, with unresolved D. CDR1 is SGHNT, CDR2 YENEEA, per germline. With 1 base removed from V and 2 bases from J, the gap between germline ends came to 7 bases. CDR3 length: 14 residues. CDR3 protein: CASSLGGPTDTQYF. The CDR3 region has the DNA TGTGCCAGCAGCTTAGGTGGGCCCACAGATACGCAGTATTTT.

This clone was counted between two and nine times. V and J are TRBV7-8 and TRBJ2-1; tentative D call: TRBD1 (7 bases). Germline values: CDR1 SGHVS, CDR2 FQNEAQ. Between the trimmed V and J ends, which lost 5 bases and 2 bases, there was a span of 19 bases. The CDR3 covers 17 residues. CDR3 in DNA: TGTGCCAGCAGCCAGGCAGGGGGGACTGGAGCCTACAATGAGCAGTTCTTC. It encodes CASSQAGGTGAYNEQFF.

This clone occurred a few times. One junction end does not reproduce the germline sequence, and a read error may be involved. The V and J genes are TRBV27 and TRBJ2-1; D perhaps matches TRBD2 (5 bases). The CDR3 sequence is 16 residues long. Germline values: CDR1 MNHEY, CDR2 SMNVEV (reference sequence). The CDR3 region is CASSLSLDFSYNEQFF. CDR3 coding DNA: TGTGCCAGCAGTCTATCCCTGGACTTCTCCTACAATGAGCAGTTCTTC.

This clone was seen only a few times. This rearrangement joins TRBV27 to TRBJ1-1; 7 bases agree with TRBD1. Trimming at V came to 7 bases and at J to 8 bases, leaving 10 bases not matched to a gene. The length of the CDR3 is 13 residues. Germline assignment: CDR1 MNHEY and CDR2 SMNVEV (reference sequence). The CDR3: CASKIIDRDEAFF. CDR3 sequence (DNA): TGTGCCAGCAAAATCATTGACAGGGACGAAGCTTTCTTT.

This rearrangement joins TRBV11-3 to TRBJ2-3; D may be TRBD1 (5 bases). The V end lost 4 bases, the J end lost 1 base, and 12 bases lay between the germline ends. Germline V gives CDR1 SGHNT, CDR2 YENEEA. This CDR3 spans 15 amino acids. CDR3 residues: CASSSGIRRTDTQYF. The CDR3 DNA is TGTGCCAGCAGCTCAGGGATCCGGCGCACAGATACGCAGTATTTT.

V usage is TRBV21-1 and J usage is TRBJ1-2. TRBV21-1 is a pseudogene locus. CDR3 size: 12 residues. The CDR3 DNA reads TGTGCCAGCGAATCACGAGAGGGATTCTACACCTTC. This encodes CASESREGFYTF.

The CDR3 nucleotides are TGTGCCAGCAGCCTGCGGGCGGGAGGGGACTACGAGCAGTACTTC. Amino acids: CASSLRAGGDYEQYF. V usage is TRBV5-4 and J usage is TRBJ2-7; 9 bases line up with TRBD2. CDR3 length equals 15 residues. V trimming: 4 bases; J trimming: 3 bases; junction bases outside the gene matches: 8. Germline assignment: CDR1 SGHNT and CDR2 YYREEE (reference sequence).

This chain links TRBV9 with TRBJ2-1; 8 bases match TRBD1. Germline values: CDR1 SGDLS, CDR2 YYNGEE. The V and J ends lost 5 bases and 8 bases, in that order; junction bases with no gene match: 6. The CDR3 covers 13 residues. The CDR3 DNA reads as TGTGCCAGCAGTGAGGACAGGGATGATGAGCAGTTCTTC. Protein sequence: CASSEDRDDEQFF.

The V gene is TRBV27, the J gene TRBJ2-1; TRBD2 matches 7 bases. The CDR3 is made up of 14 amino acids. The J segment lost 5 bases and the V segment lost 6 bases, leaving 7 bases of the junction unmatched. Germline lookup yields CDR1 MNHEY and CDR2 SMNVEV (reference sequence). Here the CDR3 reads CASRKGGPNNEQFF. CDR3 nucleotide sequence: TGTGCCAGCAGGAAGGGAGGGCCCAACAATGAGCAGTTCTTC.

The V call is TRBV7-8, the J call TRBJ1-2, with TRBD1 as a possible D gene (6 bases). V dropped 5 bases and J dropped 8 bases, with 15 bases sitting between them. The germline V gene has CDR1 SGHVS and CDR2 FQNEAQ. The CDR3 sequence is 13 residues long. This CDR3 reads CASSPTGWEGYTF. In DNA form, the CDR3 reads TGTGCCAGCAGCCCGACAGGCTGGGAGGGCTACACCTTC.

The DNA of the CDR3 is TGCAGCGTTGCGACCACAGGGAATCCCACCTACGAGCAGTACTTC. Translated: CSVATTGNPTYEQYF. The rearrangement joins TRBV29-1 to TRBJ2-7; possible D gene TRBD1, 6 bases. The ends were cut back, 4 bases at V and 2 bases at J, with 18 bases in the middle. CDR3 length: 15 residues. CDR1 is SQVTM and CDR2 is ANQGSEA in the germline V gene.

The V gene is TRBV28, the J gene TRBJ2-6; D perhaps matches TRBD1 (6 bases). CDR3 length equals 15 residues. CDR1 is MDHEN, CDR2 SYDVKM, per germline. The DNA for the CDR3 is TGTGGAGCAGGAGGACAGCCCTCTGGGGCCAACGTCCTGACTTTC. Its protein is CGAGGQPSGANVLTF. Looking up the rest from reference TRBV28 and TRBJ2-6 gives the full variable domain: DVKVTQSSRYLVKRTGEKVFLECVQDMDHENMFWYRQDPGLGLRLIYFSYDVKMKEKGDIPEGYSVSREKKERFSLILESASTNQTSMYLCGAGGQPSGANVLTFGAGSRLTVL.

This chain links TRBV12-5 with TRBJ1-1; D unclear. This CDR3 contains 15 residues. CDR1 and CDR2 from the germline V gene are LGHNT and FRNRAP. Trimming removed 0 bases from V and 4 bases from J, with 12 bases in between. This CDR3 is CASGLVRNSGTEAFF. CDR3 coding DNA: TGTGCTAGTGGTTTGGTACGCAATTCGGGCACTGAAGCTTTCTTT.

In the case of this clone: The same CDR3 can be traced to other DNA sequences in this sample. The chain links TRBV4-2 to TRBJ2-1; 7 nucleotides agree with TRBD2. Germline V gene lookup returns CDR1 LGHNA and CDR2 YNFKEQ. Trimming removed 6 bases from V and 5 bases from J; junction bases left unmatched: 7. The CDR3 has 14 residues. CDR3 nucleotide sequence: TGTGCCAGCAGTCAGAGAGGACTAGACAATGAGCAGTTCTTC. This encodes CASSQRGLDNEQFF.